The 30 T cell receptor beta chains below all came from one sample that was sequenced in a study of T cell repertoires in cytomegalovirus infection. TCRdb redid the calling of the reads with MiXCR, one entry per CDR3 protein. The sample shows around 240,000 distinct CDR3 sequences, under 25% of them seen only once. The specimen sequenced was CD8+ T cells from PBMCs. The receptors derive from a human donor in good health (CMV status not recorded). Some clones in this sample may be carry-over from other donors' samples.

This clonotype occurred a few times. This chain connects TRBV7-8 to TRBJ1-2; D perhaps matches TRBD1 (5 bases). V was trimmed by 2 bases and J by 3 bases, leaving 10 bases between them. The germline gives CDR1 SGHVS, CDR2 FQNEAQ. This CDR3 comprises 14 residues. The DNA for the CDR3 is TGTGCCAGCAGCTTATTAGCGGGACACTATGGCTACACCTTC. Translated: CASSLLAGHYGYTF.

This clonotype was recorded many times. This chain connects TRBV7-9 to TRBJ1-1; 7 positions agree with TRBD1. CDR1 and CDR2 (germline): SEHNR, FQNEAQ (reference sequence). The CDR3 loop spans 15 amino acids. Germline trimming cut 4 bases from V and 1 base from J; bases unmatched to any gene: 6. CDR3 sequence: CASSSSGTANTEAFF. The CDR3 DNA reads TGTGCCAGCAGCTCGTCGGGGACAGCGAACACTGAAGCTTTCTTT. Based on the CDR3 plus reference TRBV7-9 and TRBJ1-1, the full variable domain is DTGVSQNPRHKITKRGQNVTFRCDPISEHNRLYWYRQTLGQGPEFLTYFQNEAQLEKSRLLSDRFSAERPKGSFSTLEIQRTEQGDSAMYLCASSSSGTANTEAFFGQGTRLTVV.

This clonotype was seen more than once but under ten times. The V and J genes are TRBV2 and TRBJ1-5; 7 nucleotides align to TRBD1. The CDR3 extends over 19 amino acids. V trimming: 2 bases; J trimming: 0 bases; junction bases outside the gene matches: 13. Looked up from germline, CDR1 is SNHLY and CDR2 is FYNNEI. The CDR3 protein is CASSENYGTPGGSNQPQHF. The CDR3 nucleotides read TGTGCCAGCAGTGAAAATTACGGGACTCCAGGGGGTAGCAATCAGCCCCAGCATTTT.

The rearrangement uses TRBV28 and TRBJ2-7; D is uncertain. The V and J ends lost 6 bases and 6 bases respectively, with 9 bases between them. CDR1 and CDR2 (germline): MDHEN, SYDVKM. The CDR3 runs 11 residues. Here the CDR3 DNA reads TGTGCCAGCAGCAGGACCCTCGAGCAGTACTTC. This translates into CASSRTLEQYF.

The chain recombines TRBV15 with TRBJ2-3, with 7 nucleotides matching TRBD1. Losses at the gene ends were 8 bases for V and 4 bases for J; bases not matched to a gene: 6. Germline CDR1 and CDR2: LNHNV and YYDKDF (reference sequence). CDR3 length: 13 residues. CDR3: CATAGQGADTQYF. The CDR3 region has the DNA TGTGCCACCGCGGGCCAGGGGGCAGATACGCAGTATTTT.

This clonotype has at least ten counts. V gene TRBV7-9 combines with J gene TRBJ1-2, with a tentative D call TRBD1 (5 bases). The CDR3 is made up of 12 amino acids. V dropped 5 bases and J dropped 8 bases, with 12 bases sitting between them. Germline CDR1 and CDR2: SEHNR and FQNEAQ (reference sequence). Written as DNA, the CDR3 is TGTGCCAGCAGCCCCAGGGAACAGGGCTACACCTTC. Its protein product is CASSPREQGYTF.

The rearrangement links TRBV20-1 to TRBJ2-1, with D tentatively TRBD2 (6 bases). V dropped 5 bases and J dropped 10 bases, with 18 bases sitting between them. The germline V gene encodes CDR1 DFQATT and CDR2 SNEGSKA (reference sequence). This CDR3 has 13 amino acids. In DNA form, the CDR3 reads TGCAGTGCTGTCGGGACTCTCCGTTCGGAGCAGTTCTTC. Translating it yields CSAVGTLRSEQFF.

The rearrangement joins TRBV28 to TRBJ2-7; D may be TRBD1 or TRBD2 (5 bases each). Germline V gene sequence: CDR1 MDHEN, CDR2 SYDVKM. This CDR3 contains 13 residues. Trimming stripped 1 base from V and 6 bases from J, with 10 bases between. CDR3 DNA: TGTGCCAGCAGTTTATCCCGGGACCCCGAGCAGTACTTC. This encodes CASSLSRDPEQYF. The complete variable domain, with remaining parts taken from reference TRBV28 and TRBJ2-7, reads DVKVTQSSRYLVKRTGEKVFLECVQDMDHENMFWYRQDPGLGLRLIYFSYDVKMKEKGDIPEGYSVSREKKERFSLILESASTNQTSMYLCASSLSRDPEQYFGPGTRLTVT.

This rearrangement joins TRBV19 to TRBJ2-1; D is possibly TRBD1 (7 bases). The V end lost 8 bases, the J end lost 4 bases, and 12 bases lay between the germline ends. The CDR3 sequence is 13 residues long. In germline, CDR1 is LNHDA, CDR2 SQIVND (reference sequence). In DNA form, the CDR3 reads TGTGCCAGTGCGGCAGGGGGGTACAATGAGCAGTTCTTC. Translation: CASAAGGYNEQFF.

This clonotype was counted many times. The CDR3 sequence: CASSFGQDEAFF. The CDR3 coding sequence is TGTGCCAGCAGCTTCGGACAGGATGAAGCTTTCTTT. This chain links TRBV7-9 with TRBJ1-1; 7 positions agree with TRBD1. This CDR3 has 12 residues. The V gene end was trimmed by 3 bases and the J gene end by 7 bases; junction bases not matched to a gene: 2. Germline CDR1 reads SEHNR; CDR2 reads FQNEAQ (reference sequence).

There are many counts of this clonotype. The genes are TRBV7-6 and TRBJ2-7, with TRBD1 matching over 9 bases. The CDR3 covers 15 residues. V trimming: 5 bases; J trimming: 3 bases; junction bases outside the gene matches: 8. The germline V gene has CDR1 SGHVS and CDR2 FNYEAQ. The CDR3 sequence: CASSPLGQGFYEQYF. The DNA of the CDR3 is TGTGCCAGCAGCCCATTGGGACAGGGCTTCTACGAGCAGTACTTC.

This clonotype was seen more than once but under ten times. This chain joins TRBV2 and TRBJ1-2; 7 nucleotides line up with TRBD1. With 11 bases clipped from V and 14 bases from J, the junction kept 5 bases outside the gene matches. Germline CDR1 reads SNHLY; CDR2 reads FYNNEI. The CDR3 is 8 residues long. The CDR3 sequence: CAGQDETF. CDR3 sequence (DNA): TGTGCCGGACAGGACGAAACCTTC. The variable domain in full, completed from reference TRBV2 and TRBJ1-2, reads EPEVTQTPSHQVTQMGQEVILRCVPISNHLYFYWYRQILGQKVEFLVSFYNNEISEKSEIFDDQFSVERPDGSNFTLKIRSTKLEDSAMYFCAGQDETFGSGTRLTVV.

This clonotype was seen just once. The chain links TRBV28 to TRBJ2-2, with TRBD2 matching over 10 bases. This CDR3 is 16 amino acids long. Germline trimming cut 5 bases from V and 7 bases from J; bases unmatched to any gene: 10. Germline assignment: CDR1 MDHEN and CDR2 SYDVKM. CDR3 amino acids: CASSPLAGASDGELFF. Written as DNA, the CDR3 is TGTGCCAGCAGTCCCCTAGCGGGGGCCTCCGACGGGGAGCTGTTTTTT.

This clonotype has more than one count but fewer than ten. This chain connects TRBV7-9 to TRBJ2-4; no clear D. V gave up 5 bases and J gave up 7 bases, with 9 bases separating them. CDR3 length equals 12 residues. The germline V gene has CDR1 SEHNR and CDR2 FQNEAQ (reference sequence). As DNA, the CDR3 is TGTGCCAGCAGCCCGTTGTCGAACATTCAGTACTTC. This encodes CASSPLSNIQYF.

Only a few counts were recorded for this clonotype. This rearrangement joins TRBV12-3 or TRBV12-4 to TRBJ1-2, with 7 bases lining up with TRBD1. After removal of 6 bases from V and 7 bases from J, the junction contained 20 bases not matched to a gene. This CDR3 region has 17 residues. CDR3 protein: CASRPGTASWPEGGYTF. Here the CDR3 DNA reads TGTGCCAGCAGACCCGGGACAGCATCTTGGCCCGAGGGTGGCTACACCTTC.

This chain uses TRBV19 with TRBJ1-5; 7 bases are a match to TRBD1. In germline, CDR1 is LNHDA, CDR2 SQIVND (reference sequence). The CDR3 is made up of 14 amino acids. V was clipped by 6 bases and J by 4 bases; unmatched bases: 6. The CDR3 region has the DNA TGTGCCAGTAGCATACCACAGGGGAATCAGCCCCAGCATTTT. This translates into CASSIPQGNQPQHF.

This clonotype appeared a few times. The chain couples TRBV4-2 to TRBJ2-3, with no clear D. CDR3 length: 15 residues. V was shortened by 1 base and J by 2 bases, with 10 bases between the two germline ends. Per the germline V gene, CDR1 is LGHNA and CDR2 is YNFKEQ. As DNA, the CDR3 is TGTGCCAGCAGCCAAGTGGTCGGCAACACAGATACGCAGTATTTT. This translates into CASSQVVGNTDTQYF.

This clonotype was found many times. V and J are TRBV7-8 and TRBJ1-6; D is undetermined. Germline V gene sequence: CDR1 SGHVS, CDR2 FQNEAQ. Trimming took off 0 bases at V and 7 bases at J, with 7 bases between the two ends. CDR3 length: 14 residues. The CDR3 region has the DNA TGTGCCAGCAGCTTAGCATCCTGGAATTCACCCCTCCACTTT. Translation: CASSLASWNSPLHF.

Note on this clonotype: This may stem from a read error, because a much larger clone lies one nucleotide away. The V call is TRBV9, the J call TRBJ2-1; D is unclear. Between the trimmed V and J ends, which lost 2 bases and 2 bases, there was a span of 5 bases. Germline CDR1 is SGDLS and CDR2 is YYNGEE. The length of the CDR3 is 13 residues. CDR3 amino acids: CASSVETYNEQFF. CDR3 DNA: TGTGCCAGCAGCGTCGAGACCTACAATGAGCAGTTCTTC.

The rearrangement joins TRBV19 to TRBJ1-3; D is unclear. Looked up from germline, CDR1 is LNHDA and CDR2 is SQIVND (reference sequence). Between the trimmed V and J ends, which lost 2 bases and 4 bases, there was a span of 12 bases. The length of the CDR3 is 15 residues. CDR3 bases: TGTGCCAGTAGTATAAACTCAGGATCCGGAAACACCATATATTTT. It encodes CASSINSGSGNTIYF.

V and J are TRBV6-2 or TRBV6-3 and TRBJ2-7; possible D gene TRBD1, 5 bases. The V and J ends lost 6 bases and 5 bases respectively, with 17 bases between them. Germline V lookup: CDR1 MNHEY, CDR2 SVGEGT. The CDR3 consists of 14 residues. The CDR3 protein is CASSRLTVLDEQYF. The CDR3 DNA follows: TGTGCCAGCAGCCGGTTGACAGTGCTCGACGAGCAGTACTTC.

The genes are TRBV2 and TRBJ2-1; TRBD1 matches at 10 bases. The CDR3 extends over 14 amino acids. Germline-derived CDR1 and CDR2 are SNHLY and FYNNEI. The V gene end was trimmed by 8 bases and the J gene end by 6 bases; junction bases not matched to a gene: 7. CDR3: CASEVGQGINEQFF. The CDR3 region has the DNA TGTGCCAGCGAGGTGGGACAGGGGATCAATGAGCAGTTCTTC.

The chain combines TRBV7-3 with TRBJ2-3; 7 bases fit TRBD2. Germline V lookup: CDR1 SGHTA, CDR2 FQGTGA. V was pared by 4 bases and J by 6 bases, with 10 bases of the junction left unmatched. The CDR3 runs 15 residues. This CDR3 reads CASSSGTIEGDTQYF. CDR3 DNA sequence: TGTGCCAGCAGCTCCGGGACTATCGAGGGGGATACGCAGTATTTT.

This clonotype was found many times. The chain has TRBV7-2 and TRBJ2-7; unclear D gene. The ends were cut back, 1 base at V and 3 bases at J, with 10 bases in the middle. This CDR3 comprises 14 residues. Germline CDR1 reads SGHTA; CDR2 reads FQGNSA. CDR3 protein: CASSLEYRVYEQYF. The CDR3 DNA sequence: TGTGCCAGCAGCTTAGAGTACAGAGTCTACGAGCAGTACTTC.

This chain joins TRBV7-9 and TRBJ2-5; tentatively, D is TRBD1 or TRBD2 (5 bases each). Germline V gene lookup returns CDR1 SEHNR and CDR2 FQNEAQ (reference sequence). The CDR3 runs 14 residues. V lost 4 bases, J lost 5 bases, and 14 bases lay in between. The CDR3 DNA follows: TGTGCCAGCAGCTACGGCGAGGGGCAGGAGACCCAGTACTTC. Its protein product is CASSYGEGQETQYF.

This clonotype has at least ten counts. The chain has TRBV7-2 and TRBJ1-3; tentatively, D is TRBD1 (6 bases). CDR3 length equals 12 residues. Germline CDR1 is SGHTA and CDR2 is FQGNSA. With 5 bases removed from V and 8 bases from J, the gap between germline ends came to 10 bases. This CDR3 is CASSDEGDTIYF. CDR3 bases: TGTGCCAGCAGCGACGAGGGGGACACCATATATTTT.

The rearrangement links TRBV29-1 to TRBJ2-7, with unresolved D. Germline CDR1 SQVTM, CDR2 ANQGSEA. CDR3 size: 11 residues. Trimming took 7 bases from V and 4 from J, leaving 11 bases between them. CDR3 nucleotide sequence: TGCAGCGCCGAGGACGGATACGAGCAGTACTTC. Encoded protein: CSAEDGYEQYF.

This chain connects TRBV6-4 to TRBJ1-3, with D tentatively TRBD1 (6 bases). The V gene's germline CDR1 is MRHNA and CDR2 SNTAGT. The V gene lost 6 bases and the J gene lost 6 bases, with 24 bases spanning the gap. The CDR3 contains 17 residues. CDR3 sequence (DNA): TGTGCCAGCAGAGAATTACCCCCCAGGGGCTCGCTAAACACCATATATTTT. It translates to CASRELPPRGSLNTIYF.

The chain uses TRBV20-1 and TRBJ2-3; D gene ambiguous. The germline CDR1 and CDR2 sequences are DFQATT and SNEGSKA (reference sequence). The V end was cut by 6 bases, the J end by 2 bases, with 12 bases between. The CDR3 has 13 amino acids. This CDR3 reads CSAHAPNTDTQYF. CDR3 sequence (DNA): TGCAGTGCCCATGCCCCAAACACAGATACGCAGTATTTT.

The rearrangement links TRBV12-3 or TRBV12-4 to TRBJ1-1; D call uncertain. The CDR3 totals 14 residues. The ends were cut back, 7 bases at V and 1 base at J, with 13 bases in the middle. The CDR3 coding sequence is TGTGCCAGCACCCCGGGTGGAGGGAACACTGAAGCTTTCTTT. This codes for CASTPGGGNTEAFF.